Shown below are 2 T cell receptor beta chains from a single sample sequenced in a study of monozygotic twins with inflammatory bowel disease. TCRdb reprocessed the 5' RACE reads and stores each CDR3 protein as one record, lacking DNA. This sample's table has around 100,000 distinct CDR3 sequences. Material: blood. The source is a human donor with ulcerative colitis or Crohn's disease, or a healthy co-twin of an affected twin (not recorded which).

This rearrangement joins TRBV28 to TRBJ1-1; the TRBD1 assignment by TCRdb is unverifiable without DNA. This CDR3 is 15 amino acids long. The germline gives CDR1 MDHEN, CDR2 SYDVKM. CDR3 residues: CASSNGQLMNTEAFF. Filled out from reference TRBV28 and TRBJ1-1, the complete variable domain reads DVKVTQSSRYLVKRTGEKVFLECVQDMDHENMFWYRQDPGLGLRLIYFSYDVKMKEKGDIPEGYSVSREKKERFSLILESASTNQTSMYLCASSNGQLMNTEAFFGQGTRLTVV.

The rearrangement joins TRBV12-3 or TRBV12-4 to TRBJ2-1; TCRdb picks TRBD1, but there is no DNA to check that call. The CDR3 sequence is 13 residues long. CDR3 residues: CASSFAGGGARFF.